A single sample is the source of the 2 T cell receptor beta chains below, sequenced in a study of beta chain features in type 1 diabetes. For these TCRs, the target antigens are not known. Sequencing targeted expressed TCRB transcripts, as all isolated RNA had been reverse transcribed. Generated by immunoSEQ multiplex PCR, the TCRdb table keeps only in-frame clones and is missing some. This sample has 280,000 or so clones, with about 15% found just once. The study, taken as a whole, reports: Patients with Type 1 diabetes showed moderately but significantly shorter TCRB CDR3s in all four CD4+ subsets.

The sequenced sample consisted of naive CD4+ T cells from blood. These receptors came from a man younger than 30 with type 1 diabetes.

This clone was found a few times. V usage is TRBV18 and J usage is TRBJ1-5, with D uncertain. There are 13 residues in the CDR3. Trimming shortened V by 0 bases and J by 11 bases, and 11 bases separated the two germline ends. CDR1 and CDR2 from the germline V gene are KGHSH and LQKENI. This CDR3 reads CASSPPGRAAQHF. In nucleotides, the CDR3 is TGTGCCAGCTCACCACCAGGGAGGGCAGCCCAGCATTTT.

This chain joins TRBV5-6 and TRBJ2-7; TRBD1 is a possible D gene (6 bases). This CDR3 is built from 12 residues. V was clipped by 2 bases and J by 5 bases, with 8 bases between them. Per germline, CDR1 SGHDT and CDR2 YYEEEE. The CDR3 here is CASSFNRDEQYF. CDR3 sequence (DNA): TGTGCCAGCAGCTTTAACAGGGACGAGCAGTACTTC.